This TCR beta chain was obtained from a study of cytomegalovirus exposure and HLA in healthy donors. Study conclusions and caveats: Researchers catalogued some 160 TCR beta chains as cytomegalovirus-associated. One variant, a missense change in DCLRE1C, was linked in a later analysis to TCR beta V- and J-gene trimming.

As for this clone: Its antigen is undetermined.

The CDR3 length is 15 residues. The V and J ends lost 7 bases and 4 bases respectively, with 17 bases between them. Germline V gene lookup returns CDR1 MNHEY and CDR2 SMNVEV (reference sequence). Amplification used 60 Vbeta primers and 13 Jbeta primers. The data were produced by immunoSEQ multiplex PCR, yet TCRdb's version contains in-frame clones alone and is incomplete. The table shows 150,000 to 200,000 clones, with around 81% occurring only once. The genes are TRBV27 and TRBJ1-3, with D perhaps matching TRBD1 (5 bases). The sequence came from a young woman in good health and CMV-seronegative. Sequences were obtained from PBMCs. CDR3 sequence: CASMARGLGGNTIYF. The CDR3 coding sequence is TGTGCCAGCATGGCCCGGGGGTTGGGGGGAAACACCATATATTTT.